These T cell receptor beta chains were read from a single sample in a study of blood T cell repertoires in COVID-19. Assay used: immunoSEQ multiplex PCR; TCRdb lists only in-frame clones, some missing. The table has about 250,000 clones, approximately 89% seen once. Sequencing input: peripheral blood. These receptors all stem from a woman in her fifties or sixties who had recovered from COVID-19. Both conserved end residues are part of each CDR3. Fields, in order: J gene, V gene, clone size, D gene, CDR3 protein. The D gene is left open where the match is weak. Only some rows state a clone size, as once, few, many or a class for expanded clones.

TRBJ1-2 TRBV27 - TRBD1 CASKRQGYGYTF
TRBJ1-5 TRBV5-1 - - CASSLGDTNQPQHF
TRBJ2-7 TRBV2 - TRBD1 CASTGQDYEQYF
TRBJ1-1 TRBV18 - - CASSPDRVKTEAFF
TRBJ1-2 TRBV19 - TRBD1 CASRGTGLKGYTF
TRBJ2-1 TRBV19 few TRBD2 CASRTSGPSYNEQFF
TRBJ2-1 TRBV5-1 - - CASSSSGSPSYNEQFF
TRBJ2-3 TRBV4-3 - TRBD2 CASSLAGGLGDTQYF
TRBJ2-7 TRBV6-6 - - CASRSGAYEQYF
TRBJ2-7 TRBV13 - TRBD2 CASSRWRGGFYEQYF
TRBJ2-2 TRBV2 - - CASSEGWGGGELFF
TRBJ2-1 TRBV6-5 - TRBD2 CASSRLATHNEQFF
TRBJ1-6 TRBV7-2 - TRBD1 CASSSRTGNNSPLHF
TRBJ2-3 TRBV7-2 - TRBD1 CASSLIGDRTTDTQYF
TRBJ1-1 TRBV6-6 - - CASSRSRVTTEAFF
TRBJ2-7 TRBV28 - - CASSSTGTTNYEQYF
TRBJ1-5 TRBV10-3 - - CAISESDRSNQPQHF
TRBJ1-6 TRBV6-5 - - CASSYYRGASSPLHF
TRBJ1-3 TRBV5-1 once TRBD1 CASSPTTTGGMGNTIYF
TRBJ2-6 TRBV29-1 - - CSVVGGGANVLTF
TRBJ1-2 TRBV6-5 - TRBD1 CASNWETGPSGYTF
TRBJ2-3 TRBV29-1 - - CSANGGARSTDTQYF
TRBJ2-7 TRBV9 - TRBD1 CASSATGTGIEQYF
TRBJ2-3 TRBV9 - - CASSSAGSTDTQYF
TRBJ2-2 TRBV3-1/TRBV3-2 - TRBD2 CASSPIAGGYTGELFF
TRBJ2-2 TRBV7-3 - - CASSRNGGAGTGELFF
TRBJ2-5 TRBV5-8 - TRBD2 CASSLAGAGRGTQYF
TRBJ2-3 TRBV3-1/TRBV3-2 - TRBD2 CASSLGRGETDTQYF
TRBJ2-5 TRBV5-1 - TRBD1 CASSLDGQGGETQYF
TRBJ1-2 TRBV5-8 - TRBD1 CASSAGTGYGGNYGYTF
TRBJ1-3 TRBV7-9 - - CASSLYRMTNSSGNTIYF
TRBJ2-3 TRBV9 - TRBD2 CASSGGLAETSTDTQYF
TRBJ2-5 TRBV5-6 few - CASSRTQAQETQYF
TRBJ1-1 TRBV4-2 - - CASSLAGSSVEAFF
TRBJ1-1 TRBV29-1 - - CSVEWGPLHF
TRBJ2-3 TRBV6-5 - - CASMARTDTQYF
TRBJ1-2 TRBV2 once - CASSGGVNNYGYTF
TRBJ2-1 TRBV14 - - CASSQALMRGTREQFF
TRBJ1-4 TRBV4-3 - TRBD1 CASSQEGQGREKLFF
TRBJ1-1 TRBV5-1 - - CASREMNTEAFF
TRBJ2-5 TRBV9 - TRBD1 CASSVDRGLETQYF
TRBJ1-2 TRBV12-3/TRBV12-4 - TRBD1 CASSLFRGHGYTF
TRBJ2-2 TRBV11-2 once TRBD2 CASSLGRGHGELFF
TRBJ1-1 TRBV7-3 - TRBD1 CASSLGTGGSLGILAEAFF
TRBJ2-2 TRBV28 - TRBD2 CASRIRLAGFNTGELFF
TRBJ2-7 TRBV19 - - CASSISGRETYEQYF